This record looks at one TCR beta chain sequence and its context. Its target is unknown. The germline V gene encodes CDR1 SQVTM and CDR2 ANQGSEA. V was clipped by 6 bases and J by 2 bases, with 12 bases between them. This CDR3 region has 13 residues. The repertoire was sequenced with immunoSEQ multiplex PCR; TCRdb's copy has only in-frame clones and lacks some. The sample lists fewer than 120,000 clones, 80% to 95% seen once, with 1.3% in the top ten. This sample was included in a study of siplizumab effects on memory and regulatory T cells. Findings of the study overall: The average Treg-derived proportion among mappable alloreactive CD4+ clones was 68.8% with siplizumab versus about 28% in controls.

The chain has TRBV29-1 and TRBJ2-3, with unresolved D. The receptor comes from a human donor in good health. The sequenced sample consisted of CD4+ T cells sorted from blood. CDR3 sequence (DNA): TGCAGCGTGAGTGGGCAGTTCACAGATACGCAGTATTTT. This encodes CSVSGQFTDTQYF.